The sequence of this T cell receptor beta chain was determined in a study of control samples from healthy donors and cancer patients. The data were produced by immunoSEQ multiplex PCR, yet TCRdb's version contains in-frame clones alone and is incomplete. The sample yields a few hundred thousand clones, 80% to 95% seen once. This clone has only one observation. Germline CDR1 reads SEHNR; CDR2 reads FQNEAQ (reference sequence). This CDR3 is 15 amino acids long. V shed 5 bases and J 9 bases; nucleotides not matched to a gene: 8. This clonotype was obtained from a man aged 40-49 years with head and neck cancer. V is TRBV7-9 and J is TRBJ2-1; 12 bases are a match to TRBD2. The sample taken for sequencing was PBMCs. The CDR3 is CASSRTSGAHGEQFF. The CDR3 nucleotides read TGTGCCAGCAGCCGGACTAGCGGGGCCCACGGTGAGCAGTTCTTC.